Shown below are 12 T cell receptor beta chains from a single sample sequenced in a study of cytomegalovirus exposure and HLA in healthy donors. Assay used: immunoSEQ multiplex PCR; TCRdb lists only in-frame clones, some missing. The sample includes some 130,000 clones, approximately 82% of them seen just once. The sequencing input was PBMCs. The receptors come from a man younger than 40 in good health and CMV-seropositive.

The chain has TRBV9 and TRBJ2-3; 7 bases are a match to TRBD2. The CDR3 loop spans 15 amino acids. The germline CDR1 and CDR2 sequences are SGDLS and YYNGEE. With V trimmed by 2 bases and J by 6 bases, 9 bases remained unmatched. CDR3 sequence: CASSVNRGDRDTQYF. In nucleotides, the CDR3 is TGTGCCAGCAGCGTTAATCGGGGGGACCGGGATACGCAGTATTTT.

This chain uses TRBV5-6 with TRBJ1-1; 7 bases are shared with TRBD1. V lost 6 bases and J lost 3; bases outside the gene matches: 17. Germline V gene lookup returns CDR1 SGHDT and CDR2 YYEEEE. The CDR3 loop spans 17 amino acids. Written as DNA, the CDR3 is TGTGCCAGCAACGACGCGGGGACAGCTCTCACCGACACTGAAGCTTTCTTT. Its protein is CASNDAGTALTDTEAFF. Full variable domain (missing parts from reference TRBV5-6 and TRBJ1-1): DAGVTQSPTHLIKTRGQQVTLRCSPKSGHDTVSWYQQALGQGPQFIFQYYEEEERQRGNFPDRFSGHQFPNYSSELNVNALLLGDSALYLCASNDAGTALTDTEAFFGQGTRLTVV.

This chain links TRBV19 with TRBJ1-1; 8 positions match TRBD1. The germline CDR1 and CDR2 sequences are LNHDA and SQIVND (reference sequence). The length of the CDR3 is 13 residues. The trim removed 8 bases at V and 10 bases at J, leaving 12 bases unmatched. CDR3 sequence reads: CASRRGTGGAAFF. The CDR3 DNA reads TGTGCCAGTCGCAGGGGTACAGGGGGGGCAGCTTTCTTT.

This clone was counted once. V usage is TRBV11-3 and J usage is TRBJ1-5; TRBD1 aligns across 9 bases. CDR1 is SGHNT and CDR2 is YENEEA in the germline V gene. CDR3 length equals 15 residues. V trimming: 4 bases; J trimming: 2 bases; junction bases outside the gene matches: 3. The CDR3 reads CASSSGTGCNQPQHF. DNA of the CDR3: TGTGCCAGCAGCTCCGGGACAGGGTGCAATCAGCCCCAGCATTTT.

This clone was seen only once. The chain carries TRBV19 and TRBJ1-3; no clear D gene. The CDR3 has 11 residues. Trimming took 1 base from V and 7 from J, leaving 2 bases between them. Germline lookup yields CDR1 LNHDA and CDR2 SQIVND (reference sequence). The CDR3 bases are TGTGCCAGTAGTATAGCTAACACCATATATTTT. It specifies CASSIANTIYF.

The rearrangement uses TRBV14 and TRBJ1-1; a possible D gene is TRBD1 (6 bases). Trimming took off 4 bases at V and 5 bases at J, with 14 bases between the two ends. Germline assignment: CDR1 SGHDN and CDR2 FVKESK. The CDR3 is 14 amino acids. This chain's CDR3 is CASSPQGRGTEAFF. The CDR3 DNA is TGTGCCAGCAGCCCACAGGGAAGAGGGACTGAAGCTTTCTTT.

The CDR3 spells CASSSTGGRETQYF. The CDR3 bases are TGTGCCAGCAGCTCGACGGGGGGGCGGGAGACCCAGTACTTC. The rearrangement uses TRBV5-6 and TRBJ2-5, with 8 positions matching TRBD2. The length of the CDR3 is 14 residues. V shed 3 bases, J shed 5 bases, and the junction held 6 bases outside the gene matches. CDR1 SGHDT and CDR2 YYEEEE come from the germline V gene.

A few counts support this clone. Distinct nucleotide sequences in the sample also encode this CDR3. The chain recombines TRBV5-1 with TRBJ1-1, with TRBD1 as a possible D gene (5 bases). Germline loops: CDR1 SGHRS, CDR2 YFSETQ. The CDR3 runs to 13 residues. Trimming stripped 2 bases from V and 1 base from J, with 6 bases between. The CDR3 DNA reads TGCGCCAGCAGCTTACAGGAGAACACTGAAGCTTTCTTT. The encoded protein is CASSLQENTEAFF. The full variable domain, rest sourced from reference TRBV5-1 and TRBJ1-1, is KAGVTQTPRYLIKTRGQQVTLSCSPISGHRSVSWYQQTPGQGLQFLFEYFSETQRNKGNFPGRFSGRQFSNSRSEMNVSTLELGDSALYLCASSLQENTEAFFGQGTRLTVV.

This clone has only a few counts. The CDR3 nucleotides are TGTGCCAGCAGCCACAGTTTTAACTATGGCTACACCTTC. It codes for CASSHSFNYGYTF. The chain joins TRBV11-2 to TRBJ1-2; D is unresolved. Germline V gene sequence: CDR1 SGHAT, CDR2 FQNNGV. The CDR3 spans 13 residues. V lost 5 bases to trimming and J lost 1 base, with 8 bases between them.

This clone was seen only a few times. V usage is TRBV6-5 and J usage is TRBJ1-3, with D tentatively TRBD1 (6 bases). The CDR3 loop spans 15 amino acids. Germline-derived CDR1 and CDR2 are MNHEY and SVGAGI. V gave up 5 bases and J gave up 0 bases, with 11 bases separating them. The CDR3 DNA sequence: TGTGCCAGCAGTCGAACAGGGCACTCTGGAAACACCATATATTTT. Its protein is CASSRTGHSGNTIYF.

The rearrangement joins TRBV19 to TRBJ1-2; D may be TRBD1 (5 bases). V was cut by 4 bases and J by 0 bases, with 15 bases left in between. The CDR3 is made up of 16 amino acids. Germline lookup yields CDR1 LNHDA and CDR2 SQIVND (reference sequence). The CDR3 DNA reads TGTGCCAGTAGTACCACCCGGGGGGTCTCTAACTATGGCTACACCTTC. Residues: CASSTTRGVSNYGYTF.

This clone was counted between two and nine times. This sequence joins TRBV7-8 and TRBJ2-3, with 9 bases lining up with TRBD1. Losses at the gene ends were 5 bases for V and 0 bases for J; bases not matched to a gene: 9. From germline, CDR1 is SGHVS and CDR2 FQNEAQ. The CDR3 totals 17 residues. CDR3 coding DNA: TGTGCCAGCAGCCTGGGACAGGGAACCCCTAGCACAGATACGCAGTATTTT. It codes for CASSLGQGTPSTDTQYF.